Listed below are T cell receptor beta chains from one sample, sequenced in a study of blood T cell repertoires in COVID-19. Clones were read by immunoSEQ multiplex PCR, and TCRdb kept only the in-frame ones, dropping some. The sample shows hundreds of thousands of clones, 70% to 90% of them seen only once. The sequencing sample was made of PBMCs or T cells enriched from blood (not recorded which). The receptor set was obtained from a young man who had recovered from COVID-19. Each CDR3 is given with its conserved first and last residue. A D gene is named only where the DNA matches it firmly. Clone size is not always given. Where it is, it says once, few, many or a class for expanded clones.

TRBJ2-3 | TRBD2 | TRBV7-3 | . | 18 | CASSRTSSGTNLGDTQYF | TGTGCCAGCAGCCGGACTAGCTCCGGGACGAACCTAGGGGATACGCAGTATTTT
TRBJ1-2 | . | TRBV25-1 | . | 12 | CASSIAPYGYTF | TGTGCCAGCAGTATAGCACCGTATGGCTACACCTTC
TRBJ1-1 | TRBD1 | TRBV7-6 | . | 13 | CASSWGQEAEAFF | TGTGCCAGCAGCTGGGGACAGGAGGCTGAAGCTTTCTTT
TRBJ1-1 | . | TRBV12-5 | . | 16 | CASGLPGLGGRTEAFF | TGTGCTAGTGGTTTGCCAGGTCTTGGGGGCCGCACTGAAGCTTTCTTT
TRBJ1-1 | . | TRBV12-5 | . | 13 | CASVYGVGTEAFF | TGTGCTAGTGTCTACGGGGTAGGTACTGAAGCTTTCTTT
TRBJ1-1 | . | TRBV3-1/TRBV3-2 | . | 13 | CASSPSSGTEAFF | TGTGCCAGCAGCCCAAGCTCGGGGACTGAAGCTTTCTTT
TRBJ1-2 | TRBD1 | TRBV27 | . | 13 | CASSLTWDRSYTF | TGTGCCAGCAGTCTGACATGGGACAGGAGCTACACCTTC
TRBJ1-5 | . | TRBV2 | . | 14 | CASSDKGRGQPQHF | TGTGCCAGCAGTGACAAGGGAAGGGGTCAGCCCCAGCATTTT
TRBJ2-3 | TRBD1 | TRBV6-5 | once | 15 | CASRIQGARTDTQYF | TGTGCCAGCAGGATACAGGGGGCGCGGACAGATACGCAGTATTTT
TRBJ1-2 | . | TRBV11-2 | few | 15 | CASTPSKTVNYGYTF | TGTGCCAGTACACCATCTAAGACAGTGAACTATGGCTACACCTTC
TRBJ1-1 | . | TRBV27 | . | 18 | CASIPRITGLVPYTEAFF | TGTGCCAGCATTCCTCGGATCACAGGTTTAGTACCGTACACTGAAGCTTTCTTT
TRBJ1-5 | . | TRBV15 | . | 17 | CATSKTTGTRKNQPQHF | TGTGCCACCAGTAAGACGACAGGCACTAGAAAGAATCAGCCCCAGCATTTT
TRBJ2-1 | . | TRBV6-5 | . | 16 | CASSYSGGGHYNEQFF | TGTGCCAGCAGTTACTCTGGCGGGGGCCATTACAATGAGCAGTTCTTC
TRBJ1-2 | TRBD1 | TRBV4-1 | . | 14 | CASSPTGTNYGYTF | TGCGCCAGCAGCCCGACAGGGACTAACTATGGCTACACCTTC
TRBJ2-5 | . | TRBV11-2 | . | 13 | CASSSPGGGTQYF | TGTGCCAGCAGCTCCCCAGGGGGAGGGACCCAGTACTTC
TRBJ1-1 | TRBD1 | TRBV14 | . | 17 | CASSPRGRGFGDTEAFF | TGTGCCAGCAGCCCCCGGGGCAGGGGGTTTGGGGACACTGAAGCTTTCTTT
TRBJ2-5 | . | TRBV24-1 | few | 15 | CATSDPARGQETQYF | TGTGCCACCAGTGACCCGGCCCGGGGGCAAGAGACCCAGTACTTC
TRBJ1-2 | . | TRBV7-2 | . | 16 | CASSLAPGQINYGYTF | TGTGCCAGCAGCTTAGCCCCCGGACAGATAAACTATGGCTACACCTTC
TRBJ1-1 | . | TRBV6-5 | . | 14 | CASSSLSEEPEAFF | TGTGCCAGCAGTTCCCTATCGGAGGAGCCTGAAGCTTTCTTT
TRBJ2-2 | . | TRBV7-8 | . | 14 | CASRRTGGPGELFF | TGTGCCAGCCGCCGAACCGGGGGACCCGGGGAGCTGTTTTTT
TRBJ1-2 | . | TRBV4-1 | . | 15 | CASSQAGGANYGYTF | TGCGCCAGCAGCCAAGCCGGGGGGGCTAACTATGGCTACACCTTC
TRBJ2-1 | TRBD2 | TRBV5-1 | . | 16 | CASAGDDGSSYNEQFF | TGCGCCAGCGCGGGGGACGACGGGAGCTCCTACAATGAGCAGTTCTTC
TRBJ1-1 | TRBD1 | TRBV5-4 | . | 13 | CASSLQGATEAFF | TGTGCCAGCAGCTTACAGGGGGCAACTGAAGCTTTCTTT
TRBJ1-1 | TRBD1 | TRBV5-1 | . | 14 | CASSHGTGDREAFF | TGCGCCAGCAGCCATGGGACAGGGGACCGAGAAGCTTTCTTT
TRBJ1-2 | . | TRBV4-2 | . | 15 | CASSPDGGYPYGYTF | TGTGCCAGCAGCCCAGATGGCGGGTACCCCTATGGCTACACCTTC
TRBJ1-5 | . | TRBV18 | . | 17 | CASSPPRTAFGNQPQHF | TGTGCCAGCTCACCGCCCCGGACAGCCTTTGGCAATCAGCCCCAGCATTTT
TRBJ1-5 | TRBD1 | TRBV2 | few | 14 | CASSGGQAFKAQHF | TGTGCCAGCAGTGGAGGACAGGCATTCAAGGCCCAGCATTTT
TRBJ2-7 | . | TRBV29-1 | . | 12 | CSVQGPPGEQYF | TGCAGCGTCCAGGGGCCTCCCGGCGAGCAGTACTTC
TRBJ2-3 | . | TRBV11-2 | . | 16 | CASSLPETGSTDTQYF | TGTGCCAGCAGCTTACCGGAGACGGGAAGCACAGATACGCAGTATTTT
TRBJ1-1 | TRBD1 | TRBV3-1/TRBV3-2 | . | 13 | CASSRRTGLEAFF | TGTGCCAGCAGCCGCAGGACAGGCCTTGAAGCTTTCTTT
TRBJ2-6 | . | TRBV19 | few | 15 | CASRGGRAGANVLTF | TGTGCCAGTAGGGGCGGCAGGGCTGGGGCCAACGTCCTGACTTTC
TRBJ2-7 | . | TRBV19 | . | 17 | CASSIQGPGRRAHEQYF | TGTGCCAGTAGTATACAAGGGCCGGGACGGAGGGCCCACGAGCAGTACTTC
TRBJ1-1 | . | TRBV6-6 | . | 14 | CASRPLEGGTEAFF | TGTGCCAGCAGACCCTTAGAGGGAGGAACTGAAGCTTTCTTT
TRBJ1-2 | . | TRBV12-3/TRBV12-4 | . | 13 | CASSETSHYGYTF | TGTGCCAGCAGCGAAACAAGTCACTATGGCTACACCTTC
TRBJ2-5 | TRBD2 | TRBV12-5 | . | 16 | CASGKTSGGAGETQYF | TGTGCTAGTGGAAAGACTAGCGGGGGGGCGGGAGAGACCCAGTACTTC
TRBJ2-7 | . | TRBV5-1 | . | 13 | CASSLSQGYEQYF | TGCGCCAGCAGCTTGTCCCAGGGGTACGAGCAGTACTTC
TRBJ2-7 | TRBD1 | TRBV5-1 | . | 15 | CASSYGQGGSYEQYF | TGCGCCAGCAGCTACGGACAGGGTGGGTCCTACGAGCAGTACTTC
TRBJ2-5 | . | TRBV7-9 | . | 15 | CASSLAAGKVETQYF | TGTGCCAGCAGCTTAGCGGCAGGGAAGGTAGAGACCCAGTACTTC
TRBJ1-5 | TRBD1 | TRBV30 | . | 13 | CAWTGGSNQPQHF | TGTGCCTGGACAGGGGGTAGCAATCAGCCCCAGCATTTT
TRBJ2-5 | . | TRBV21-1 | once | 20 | CASTPRGHETNERNQETQYF | TGTGCCAGCACCCCCCGAGGGCACGAAACCAACGAACGAAATCAAGAGACCCAGTACTTC
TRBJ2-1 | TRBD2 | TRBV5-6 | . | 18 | CASSSGLAGGPVYNEQFF | TGTGCCAGCAGCTCGGGACTAGCGGGGGGGCCGGTTTACAATGAGCAGTTCTTC
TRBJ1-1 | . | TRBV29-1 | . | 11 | CSGHRDGQAFF | TGCAGCGGTCACAGGGATGGCCAGGCTTTCTTT
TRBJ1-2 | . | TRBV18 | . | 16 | CASSLGQGNANYGYTF | TGTGCCAGCTCGCTGGGACAAGGGAACGCTAACTATGGCTACACCTTC
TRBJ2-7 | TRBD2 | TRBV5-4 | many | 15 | CASSFTSGDSYEQYF | TGTGCCAGCAGCTTTACTAGCGGGGACTCCTACGAGCAGTACTTC
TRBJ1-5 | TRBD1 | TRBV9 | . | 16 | CASSGPTGNSNQPQHF | TGTGCCAGCAGCGGACCGACAGGGAATAGCAATCAGCCCCAGCATTTT
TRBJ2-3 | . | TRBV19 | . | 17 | CASSSAGQTRSTDTQYF | TGTGCCAGTAGCTCCGCGGGCCAAACAAGGAGCACAGATACGCAGTATTTT
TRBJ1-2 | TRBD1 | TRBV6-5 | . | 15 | CASSTGTGGVYGYTF | TGTGCCAGCAGTACCGGGACAGGGGGAGTCTATGGCTACACCTTC
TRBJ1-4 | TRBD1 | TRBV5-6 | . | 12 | CASSLGTGVLFF | TGTGCCAGCAGCTTGGGGACAGGGGTACTGTTTTTT